This TCR beta chain was obtained from a study of CD8 T cells in ankylosing spondylitis. The CDR3 is made up of 13 amino acids. V lost 6 bases to trimming and J lost 0 bases; unmatched junction nucleotides: 2. This clonotype was recorded a few times. TCRdb called the 5' RACE reads again in MiXCR, with one record for every CDR3 protein. The sample contains roughly 150,000 distinct CDR3 sequences, about a third of which appear only once. The TCR was taken from a male donor with ankylosing spondylitis. J is TRBJ2-7 and V is TRBV12-3 or TRBV12-4; TRBD1 aligns across 7 bases. The sequenced sample consisted of synovial fluid, either unsorted or a sorted T cell fraction (not recorded which). CDR3: CASRGQNSYEQYF. The CDR3 DNA reads as TGTGCCAGCAGGGGACAGAACTCCTACGAGCAGTACTTC.